A selection of T cell receptor beta chains follows, all from one sample in a study of T cell responses to AZD1222 COVID-19 vaccine. Profiling relied on immunoSEQ multiplex PCR, and the TCRdb table lists in-frame clones only, not all of them. The sample shows about 190,000 clones, 85% to 95% of them seen only once. Sequences were derived from peripheral blood, sampled on day 0 of AZD1222 vaccination. These receptors were taken from an adult in good health. CDR3s include the opening cysteine and the closing phenylalanine or tryptophan. D genes are given only for firm matches. The size entry is marked missing in some rows and otherwise reads once, few, many or a size class.

D gene	V gene	clone size	J gene	CDR3 protein	CDR3 DNA
TRBD2	TRBV7-9	.	TRBJ2-3	CASSRLRGNTDTQYF	TGTGCCAGCAGCCGCTTGCGGGGGAACACAGATACGCAGTATTTT
TRBD1	TRBV5-1	.	TRBJ2-7	CASSLDGTGEVEQYF	TGCGCCAGCAGCTTGGACGGGACAGGGGAGGTCGAGCAGTACTTC
TRBD1	TRBV2	.	TRBJ2-3	CASSLGTGTTDTQYF	TGTGCCAGCAGTTTGGGGACAGGGACCACAGATACGCAGTATTTT
.	TRBV5-1	once	TRBJ2-1	CASNIADSYNEQFF	TGCGCCAGCAACATAGCGGATTCCTACAATGAGCAGTTCTTC
.	TRBV28	.	TRBJ1-1	CASSPTGTVNTEAFF	TGTGCCAGCAGCCCGACCGGGACCGTGAACACTGAAGCTTTCTTT
.	TRBV6-1	.	TRBJ1-2	CASSDRGHTNRLYGYTF	TGTGCCAGCAGTGACAGGGGTCACACGAACCGACTCTATGGCTACACCTTC
TRBD2	TRBV11-2	.	TRBJ2-7	CASSLARGGRFEQYF	TGTGCCAGCAGCTTAGCTCGCGGGGGGAGGTTCGAGCAGTACTTC
.	TRBV2	once	TRBJ1-4	CASREGGWSNEKLFF	TGTGCCAGCAGGGAGGGGGGCTGGTCTAATGAAAAACTGTTTTTT
.	TRBV7-2	.	TRBJ2-1	CASSLALEAEQFF	TGTGCCAGCAGCTTAGCCCTAGAGGCTGAGCAGTTCTTC
.	TRBV9	.	TRBJ1-2	CASSVDGHGYTF	TGTGCCAGCAGCGTAGACGGACATGGCTACACCTTC
.	TRBV5-1	.	TRBJ1-1	CASSLQADMNTEAFF	TGCGCCAGCAGCTTGCAGGCAGACATGAACACTGAAGCTTTCTTT
TRBD1	TRBV28	.	TRBJ1-2	CASREDRGYGYTF	TGTGCCAGCAGAGAAGACAGGGGCTATGGCTACACCTTC
TRBD1	TRBV6-2/TRBV6-3	.	TRBJ1-2	CASSSSIGTGFTF	TGTGCCAGCAGTTCCTCAATAGGGACAGGGTTCACCTTC
.	TRBV25-1	.	TRBJ2-5	CASSEDRDYQETQYF	TGTGCCAGCAGTGAGGACCGGGACTACCAAGAGACCCAGTACTTC
.	TRBV5-1	.	TRBJ1-1	CASSFDSGNTEAFF	TGCGCCAGCAGCTTCGACAGTGGGAACACTGAAGCTTTCTTT
.	TRBV9	.	TRBJ2-6	CASSPTPGAGANVLTF	TGTGCCAGCAGCCCCACCCCAGGGGCTGGGGCCAACGTCCTGACTTTC
.	TRBV5-1	.	TRBJ1-1	CASSFEGNTEAFF	TGCGCCAGCAGCTTCGAAGGGAACACTGAAGCTTTCTTT
TRBD2	TRBV24-1	.	TRBJ2-1	CATSDLRSGLAGGPNDEQFF	TGTGCCACCAGTGATTTGAGGTCGGGACTAGCGGGGGGGCCGAACGATGAGCAGTTCTTC
.	TRBV20-1	few	TRBJ1-1	CSASPGSGLMNTEAFF	TGCAGTGCTAGTCCCGGAAGCGGCCTTATGAACACTGAAGCTTTCTTT
.	TRBV6-5	.	TRBJ1-1	CASRTQVNTEAFF	TGTGCCAGCAGGACACAGGTGAACACTGAAGCTTTCTTT
.	TRBV10-3	.	TRBJ1-5	CAISEGGNQPQHF	TGTGCCATCAGTGAGGGTGGCAATCAGCCCCAGCATTTT
.	TRBV27	once	TRBJ1-1	CASSPKEAFF	TGTGCCAGCAGTCCCAAAGAAGCTTTCTTT
.	TRBV7-9	once	TRBJ1-4	CASSLGAGRGEKLFF	TGTGCCAGCAGCTTAGGGGCAGGCCGTGGTGAAAAACTGTTTTTT
.	TRBV2	.	TRBJ1-1	CASSVRGRTEAFF	TGTGCCAGCAGTGTTCGGGGGAGAACTGAAGCTTTCTTT
.	TRBV5-1	.	TRBJ2-7	CASSFEGVDEQYF	TGCGCCAGCAGCTTTGAGGGCGTCGACGAGCAGTACTTC
.	TRBV18	.	TRBJ2-7	CASSRGAGSSSYEQYF	TGTGCCAGCTCGAGGGGGGCGGGTTCGAGCTCCTACGAGCAGTACTTC
.	TRBV27	.	TRBJ2-2	CAGLNTGELFF	TGTGCCGGACTTAACACCGGGGAGCTGTTTTTT
.	TRBV29-1	.	TRBJ1-3	CSVSGRFGNTIYF	TGCAGCGTTTCAGGAAGGTTTGGAAACACCATATATTTT
.	TRBV5-1	once	TRBJ2-3	CASSLFRDTSTDTQYF	TGCGCCAGCAGCTTGTTCCGGGACACAAGCACAGATACGCAGTATTTT
TRBD1	TRBV6-6	.	TRBJ1-1	CASSGRTGGEENRAFF	TGTGCCAGCAGTGGTCGGACAGGGGGGGAGGAAAATCGCGCTTTCTTT
TRBD1	TRBV3-1/TRBV3-2	.	TRBJ1-2	CASSRATGVVDYGYTF	TGTGCCAGCAGCCGCGCGACAGGGGTTGTAGACTATGGCTACACCTTC
.	TRBV27	.	TRBJ1-2	CASSRLSKGGYTF	TGTGCCAGCAGCCGACTAAGCAAAGGTGGATACACCTTC
TRBD1	TRBV6-5	once	TRBJ1-1	CASSPRGRKPVKAFF	TGTGCCAGCAGTCCCAGGGGGCGCAAGCCAGTGAAAGCTTTCTTT
TRBD1	TRBV7-9	.	TRBJ1-1	CASSLADRGWTEAFF	TGTGCCAGCAGCTTAGCGGACAGGGGCTGGACTGAAGCTTTCTTT
TRBD1	TRBV4-1	.	TRBJ1-2	CASSQVDRSNYGYTF	TGCGCCAGCAGCCAAGTGGACAGGTCCAACTATGGCTACACCTTC
.	TRBV20-1	.	TRBJ1-5	CSASWARGNQPQHF	TGCAGTGCTAGTTGGGCGAGGGGAAATCAGCCCCAGCATTTT
.	TRBV10-3	.	TRBJ2-2	CAISAGRTNTGELFF	TGTGCCATCAGCGCAGGGCGCACGAACACCGGGGAGCTGTTTTTT
.	TRBV3-1/TRBV3-2	.	TRBJ2-7	CASSQGRIEQYF	TGTGCCAGCAGCCAAGGCCGGATCGAGCAGTACTTC
TRBD1	TRBV5-1	.	TRBJ2-7	CASSSRTGSSYEQYF	TGCGCCAGCAGCTCTAGGACAGGGTCCTCCTACGAGCAGTACTTC
.	TRBV4-3	.	TRBJ1-1	CASSGQRNTEAFF	TGCGCCAGCAGCGGACAGAGGAACACTGAAGCTTTCTTT
TRBD1	TRBV5-5	.	TRBJ1-4	CASSSGTATNEKLFF	TGTGCCAGCAGCAGCGGGACAGCCACTAATGAAAAACTGTTTTTT
.	TRBV14	.	TRBJ2-3	CASSPYRVFMYF	TGTGCCAGCAGCCCTTACAGGGTTTTTATGTATTTT